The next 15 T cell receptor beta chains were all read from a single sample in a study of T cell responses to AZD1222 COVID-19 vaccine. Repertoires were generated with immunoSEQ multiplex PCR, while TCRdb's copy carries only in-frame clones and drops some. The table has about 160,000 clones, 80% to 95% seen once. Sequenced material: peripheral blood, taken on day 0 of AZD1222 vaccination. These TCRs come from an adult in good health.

This CDR3 is CASSYGLPGGREQYF. CDR3 sequence (DNA): TGTGCCAGCAGTTACGGCCTCCCTGGCGGGCGCGAGCAGTACTTC. The chain has TRBV6-2 or TRBV6-3 and TRBJ2-7; tentatively, D is TRBD2 (5 bases). The V and J ends lost 2 bases and 6 bases respectively, with 17 bases between them. This CDR3 comprises 15 residues. The germline V gene has CDR1 MNHEY and CDR2 SVGEGT.

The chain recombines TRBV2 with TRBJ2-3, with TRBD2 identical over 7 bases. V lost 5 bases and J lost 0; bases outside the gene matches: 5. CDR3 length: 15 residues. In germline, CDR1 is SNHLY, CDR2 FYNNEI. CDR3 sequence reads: CASSPLALSTDTQYF. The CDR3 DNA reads TGTGCCAGCAGTCCACTAGCGTTAAGCACAGATACGCAGTATTTT.

The CDR3 loop reads CATSRVQGWEQYF. The CDR3 region has the DNA TGTGCCACCAGCAGAGTACAGGGGTGGGAGCAGTACTTC. This rearrangement joins TRBV15 to TRBJ2-7; TRBD1 aligns across 7 bases. V trimming: 1 base; J trimming: 7 bases; junction bases outside the gene matches: 4. The CDR3 runs 13 residues. Per germline, CDR1 LNHNV and CDR2 YYDKDF (reference sequence). The full variable domain, rest sourced from reference TRBV15 and TRBJ2-7, is DAMVIQNPRYQVTQFGKPVTLSCSQTLNHNVMYWYQQKSSQAPKLLFHYYDKDFNNEADTPDNFQSRRPNTSFCFLDIRSPGLGDTAMYLCATSRVQGWEQYFGPGTRLTVT.

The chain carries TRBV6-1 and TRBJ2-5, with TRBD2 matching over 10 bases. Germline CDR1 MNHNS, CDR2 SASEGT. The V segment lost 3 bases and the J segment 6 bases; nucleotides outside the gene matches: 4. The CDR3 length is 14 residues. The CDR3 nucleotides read TGTGCCAGCAGTGAGGGGACTAGCGACCAGACCCAGTACTTC. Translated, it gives CASSEGTSDQTQYF.

CDR3 region: CASSFRTGGLQPQHF. In DNA, the CDR3 is TGTGCCAGCAGTTTTCGGACAGGGGGCCTTCAGCCCCAGCATTTT. V is TRBV28 and J is TRBJ1-5, with 11 bases that match TRBD1. CDR1 and CDR2 (germline): MDHEN, SYDVKM. Trimming cost V 3 bases and J 6 bases; bases outside gene matches: 4. CDR3 length: 15 amino acids.

CDR3 in DNA: TGTGCCATCAATCGAGGGCACGAGCAGTACTTC. It encodes CAINRGHEQYF. This chain connects TRBV10-3 to TRBJ2-7, with TRBD2 as a possible D gene (5 bases). CDR1 ENHRY and CDR2 SYGVKD come from the germline V gene. The CDR3 runs to 11 residues. With 7 bases removed from V and 5 bases from J, the gap between germline ends came to 9 bases.

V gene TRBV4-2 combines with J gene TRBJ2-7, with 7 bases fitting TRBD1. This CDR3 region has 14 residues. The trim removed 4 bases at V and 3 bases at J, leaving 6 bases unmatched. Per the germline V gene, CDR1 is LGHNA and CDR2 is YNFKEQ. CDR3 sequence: CASSPNWDSYEQYF. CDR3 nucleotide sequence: TGTGCCAGCAGCCCGAACTGGGACAGCTACGAGCAGTACTTC.

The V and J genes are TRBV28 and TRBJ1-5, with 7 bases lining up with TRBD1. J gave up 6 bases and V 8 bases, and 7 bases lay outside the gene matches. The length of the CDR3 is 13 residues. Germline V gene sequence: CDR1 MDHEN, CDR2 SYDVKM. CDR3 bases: TGTGCCAGCCACGGACAGGCTGCTCAGCCCCAGCATTTT. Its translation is CASHGQAAQPQHF.

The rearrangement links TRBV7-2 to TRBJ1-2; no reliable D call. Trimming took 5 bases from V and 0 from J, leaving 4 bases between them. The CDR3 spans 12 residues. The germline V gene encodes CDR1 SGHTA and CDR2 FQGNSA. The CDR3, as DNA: TGTGCCAGCAGCGTCTCTAACTATGGCTACACCTTC. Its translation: CASSVSNYGYTF.

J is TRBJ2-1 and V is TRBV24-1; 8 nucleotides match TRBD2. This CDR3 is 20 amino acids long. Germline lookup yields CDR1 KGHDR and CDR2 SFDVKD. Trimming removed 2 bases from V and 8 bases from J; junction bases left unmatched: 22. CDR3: CATSDSLPTSGSQRRYEQFF. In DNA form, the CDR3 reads TGTGCCACCAGTGATTCGCTCCCCACTAGCGGATCCCAACGTAGGTATGAGCAGTTCTTC.

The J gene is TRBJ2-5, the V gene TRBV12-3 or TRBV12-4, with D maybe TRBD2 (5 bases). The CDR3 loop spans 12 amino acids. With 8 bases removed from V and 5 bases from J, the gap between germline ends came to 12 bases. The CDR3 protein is CASGSVGETQYF. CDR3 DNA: TGTGCCAGCGGGAGCGTGGGGGAGACCCAGTACTTC.

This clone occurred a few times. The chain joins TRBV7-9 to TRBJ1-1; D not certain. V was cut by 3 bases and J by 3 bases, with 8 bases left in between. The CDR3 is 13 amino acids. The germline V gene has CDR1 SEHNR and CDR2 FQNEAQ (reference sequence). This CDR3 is CASSLRVDTEAFF. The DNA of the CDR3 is TGTGCCAGCAGCTTGAGGGTGGACACTGAAGCTTTCTTT. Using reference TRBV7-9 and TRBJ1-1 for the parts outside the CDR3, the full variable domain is DTGVSQNPRHKITKRGQNVTFRCDPISEHNRLYWYRQTLGQGPEFLTYFQNEAQLEKSRLLSDRFSAERPKGSFSTLEIQRTEQGDSAMYLCASSLRVDTEAFFGQGTRLTVV.

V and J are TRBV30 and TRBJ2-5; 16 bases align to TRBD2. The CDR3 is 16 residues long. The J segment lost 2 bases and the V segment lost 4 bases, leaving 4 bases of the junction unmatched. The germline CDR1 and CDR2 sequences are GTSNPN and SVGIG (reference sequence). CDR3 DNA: TGTGCCTGGACAGGGGGACTAGCGGGAGGGCAAGAGACCCAGTACTTC. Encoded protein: CAWTGGLAGGQETQYF.

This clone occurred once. This chain's CDR3 is CASSLPSRDTEAFF. The DNA for the CDR3 is TGTGCCAGCAGCCTACCTAGCAGGGACACTGAAGCTTTCTTT. The genes are TRBV6-5 and TRBJ1-1, with D perhaps TRBD1 (5 bases). Trimming pared 6 bases from V and 3 bases from J, leaving 14 bases between. In germline, CDR1 is MNHEY, CDR2 SVGAGI. This CDR3 is 14 amino acids long.

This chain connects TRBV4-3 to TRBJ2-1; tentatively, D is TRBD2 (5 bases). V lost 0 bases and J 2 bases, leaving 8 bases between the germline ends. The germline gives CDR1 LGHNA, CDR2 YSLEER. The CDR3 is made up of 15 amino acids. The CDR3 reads CASSQEAATYNEQFF. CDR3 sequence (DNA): TGCGCCAGCAGCCAAGAAGCGGCGACCTACAATGAGCAGTTCTTC.